The 10 T cell receptor beta chains given below trace back to one sample, sequenced in a study of shared clonotypes between healthy human individuals. The method was immunoSEQ multiplex PCR; TCRdb's version includes in-frame clones alone and lacks a portion of them. The profile covers under 2,500,000 clones, with around 95% appearing a single time and over 0.1% taken by the ten largest. Material for sequencing was naive CD4+ T cells sorted from blood. The subset was: CD45RA+ positively selected. Every receptor here comes from a man aged 18 to 35 in good health.

The chain uses TRBV7-9 and TRBJ2-5; D is unclear. Germline V CDR1 and CDR2: SEHNR, FQNEAQ (reference sequence). The CDR3 totals 12 residues. Trimming took off 1 base at V and 5 bases at J, with 5 bases between the two ends. The CDR3 protein is CASSLVVETQYF. CDR3 sequence (DNA): TGTGCCAGCAGCTTAGTGGTGGAGACCCAGTACTTC.

The rearrangement uses TRBV30 and TRBJ1-5; unclear D gene. This CDR3 has 13 amino acids. Between the trimmed V and J ends, which lost 1 base and 8 bases, there was a span of 12 bases. Germline V gene sequence: CDR1 GTSNPN, CDR2 SVGIG (reference sequence). Here the CDR3 reads CAWSATGFEPQHF. The CDR3 DNA sequence: TGTGCCTGGAGTGCCACCGGCTTCGAGCCCCAGCATTTT. Supplemented by reference TRBV30 and TRBJ1-5, the full variable domain reads SQTIHQWPATLVQPVGSPLSLECTVEGTSNPNLYWYRQAAGRGLQLLFYSVGIGQISSEVPQNLSASRPQDRQFILSSKKLLLSDSGFYLCAWSATGFEPQHFGDGTRLSIL.

This chain connects TRBV2 to TRBJ1-2; D possibly corresponds to TRBD1 (5 bases). V was clipped by 5 bases and J by 4 bases, with 11 bases between them. The CDR3 consists of 13 residues. The V gene's germline CDR1 is SNHLY and CDR2 FYNNEI. The CDR3 DNA follows: TGTGCCAGCAGTTCGGGACGGAGCTATGGCTACACCTTC. It specifies CASSSGRSYGYTF.

Turning to this clone: The sample has other DNA sequences that encode this CDR3 too. J is TRBJ2-7 and V is TRBV5-1, with a weak D call TRBD1 (6 bases). Germline V gives CDR1 SGHRS, CDR2 YFSETQ. CDR3 size: 13 residues. V dropped 4 bases and J dropped 3 bases, with 11 bases sitting between them. This chain's CDR3 is CASSVRGDYEQYF. The CDR3 coding sequence is TGCGCCAGCAGCGTCAGGGGCGACTACGAGCAGTACTTC.

The chain links TRBV30 to TRBJ2-1; 14 nucleotides align to TRBD2. The CDR3 totals 18 residues. Trimming removed 5 bases from V and 0 bases from J; junction bases left unmatched: 9. The V gene's germline CDR1 is GTSNPN and CDR2 SVGIG (reference sequence). In nucleotides, the CDR3 is TGTGCCTGGTCCGGGACTAGCGGGAGACCGCGCTCCTACAATGAGCAGTTCTTC. This translates into CAWSGTSGRPRSYNEQFF.

This chain uses TRBV19 with TRBJ2-7; the match to TRBD1 covers 9 bases. The CDR3 loop spans 15 amino acids. Germline values: CDR1 LNHDA, CDR2 SQIVND (reference sequence). The J segment lost 0 bases and the V segment lost 4 bases, leaving 4 bases of the junction unmatched. The CDR3: CASSTGQGSSYEQYF. The CDR3 DNA reads TGTGCCAGTAGTACCGGACAGGGGAGCTCCTACGAGCAGTACTTC.

This clone was counted once. J is TRBJ1-2 and V is TRBV28; D not resolved. Per the germline V gene, CDR1 is MDHEN and CDR2 is SYDVKM. V was trimmed by 3 bases and J by 8 bases, leaving 19 bases between them. CDR3 length equals 15 residues. The CDR3 sequence is CASSFYGSLMEGYTF. The CDR3 DNA reads as TGTGCCAGCAGTTTTTATGGCAGTCTTATGGAGGGCTACACCTTC.

This sequence joins TRBV6-5 and TRBJ1-5, with 7 bases identical to TRBD1. This CDR3 is built from 15 residues. V trimming: 1 base; J trimming: 7 bases; junction bases outside the gene matches: 7. The V gene's germline CDR1 is MNHEY and CDR2 SVGAGI. CDR3 sequence: CASSYLAGGNQPQHF. The CDR3 coding sequence is TGTGCCAGCAGTTACTTGGCAGGGGGTAACCAGCCCCAGCATTTT.

The table lists this clone with a few counts. The rearrangement joins TRBV4-1 to TRBJ1-2, with 7 bases identical to TRBD1. The CDR3 extends over 15 amino acids. The germline CDR1 and CDR2 sequences are MGHRA and YSYEKL. After removal of 4 bases from V and 2 bases from J, the junction contained 7 bases not matched to a gene. For the CDR3, the DNA is TGCGCCAGCAGCCTAGTATCACAGGGGAACTATGGCTACACCTTC. It is translated as CASSLVSQGNYGYTF.

V usage is TRBV7-9 and J usage is TRBJ1-4; 7 bases fit TRBD1. The length of the CDR3 is 15 residues. Looked up from germline, CDR1 is SEHNR and CDR2 is FQNEAQ (reference sequence). Trimming cost V 5 bases and J 5 bases; bases outside gene matches: 8. The CDR3: CASSVRDRENEKLFF. Here the CDR3 DNA reads TGTGCCAGCAGCGTCCGGGACAGAGAAAATGAAAAACTGTTTTTT.